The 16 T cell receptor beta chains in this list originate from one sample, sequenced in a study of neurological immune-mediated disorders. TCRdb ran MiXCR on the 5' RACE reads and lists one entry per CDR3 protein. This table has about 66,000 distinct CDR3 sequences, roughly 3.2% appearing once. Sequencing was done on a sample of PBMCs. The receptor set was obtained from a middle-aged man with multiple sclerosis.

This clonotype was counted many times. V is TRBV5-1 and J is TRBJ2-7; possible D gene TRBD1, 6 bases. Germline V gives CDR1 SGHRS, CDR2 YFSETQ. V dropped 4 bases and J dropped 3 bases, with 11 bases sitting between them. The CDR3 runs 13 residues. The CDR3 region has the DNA TGCGCCAGCAGCCGGGGACACGGCTACGAGCAGTACTTC. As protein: CASSRGHGYEQYF.

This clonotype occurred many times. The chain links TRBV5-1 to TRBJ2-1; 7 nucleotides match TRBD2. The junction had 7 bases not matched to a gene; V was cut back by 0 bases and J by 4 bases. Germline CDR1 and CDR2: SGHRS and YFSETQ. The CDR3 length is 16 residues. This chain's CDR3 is CASSLDPAGNYNEQFF. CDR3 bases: TGCGCCAGCAGCTTGGATCCAGCGGGAAATTACAATGAGCAGTTCTTC.

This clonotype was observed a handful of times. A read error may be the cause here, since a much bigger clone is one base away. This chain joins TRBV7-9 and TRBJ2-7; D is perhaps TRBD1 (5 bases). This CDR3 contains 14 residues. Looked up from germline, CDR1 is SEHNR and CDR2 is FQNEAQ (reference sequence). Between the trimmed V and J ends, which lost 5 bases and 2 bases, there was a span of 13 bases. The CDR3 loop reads CASSPPTRAYEQYF. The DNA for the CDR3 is TGTGCCAGCAGCCCGCCCACCAGGGCCTACGAGCAGTACTTC. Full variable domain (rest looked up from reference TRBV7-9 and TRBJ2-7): DTGVSQNPRHKITKRGQNVTFRCDPISEHNRLYWYRQTLGQGPEFLTYFQNEAQLEKSRLLSDRFSAERPKGSFSTLEIQRTEQGDSAMYLCASSPPTRAYEQYFGPGTRLTVT.

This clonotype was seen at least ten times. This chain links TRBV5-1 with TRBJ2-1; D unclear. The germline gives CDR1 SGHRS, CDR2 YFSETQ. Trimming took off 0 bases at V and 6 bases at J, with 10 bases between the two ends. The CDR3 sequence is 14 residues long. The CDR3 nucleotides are TGCGCCAGCAGCTTGGTACCAGGACCCAATGAGCAGTTCTTC. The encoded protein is CASSLVPGPNEQFF.

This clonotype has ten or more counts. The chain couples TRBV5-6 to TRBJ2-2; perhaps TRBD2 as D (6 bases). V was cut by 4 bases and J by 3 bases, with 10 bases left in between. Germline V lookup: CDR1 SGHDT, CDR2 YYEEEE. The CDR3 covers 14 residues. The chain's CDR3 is CASSPWGDTGELFF. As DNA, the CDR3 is TGTGCCAGCAGCCCTTGGGGGGACACCGGGGAGCTGTTTTTT.

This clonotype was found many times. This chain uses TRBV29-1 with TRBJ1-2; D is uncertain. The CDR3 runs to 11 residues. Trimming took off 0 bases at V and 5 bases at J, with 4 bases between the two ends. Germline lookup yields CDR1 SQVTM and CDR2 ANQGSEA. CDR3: CSVEDRYGYTF. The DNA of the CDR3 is TGCAGCGTTGAAGATAGATATGGCTACACCTTC.

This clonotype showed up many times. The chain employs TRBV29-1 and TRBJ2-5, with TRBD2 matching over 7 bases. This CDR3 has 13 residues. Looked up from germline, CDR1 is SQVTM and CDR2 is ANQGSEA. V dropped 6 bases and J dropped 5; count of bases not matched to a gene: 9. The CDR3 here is CSVAGGTRETQYF. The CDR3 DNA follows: TGCAGCGTAGCCGGGGGGACCAGGGAGACCCAGTACTTC.

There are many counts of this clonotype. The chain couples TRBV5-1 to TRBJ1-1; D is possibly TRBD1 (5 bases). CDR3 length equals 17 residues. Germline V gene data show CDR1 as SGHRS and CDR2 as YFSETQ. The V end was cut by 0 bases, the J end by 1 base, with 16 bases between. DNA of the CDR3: TGCGCCAGCAGCTTGGCGTTTGGGGGTGGTACGAACACTGAAGCTTTCTTT. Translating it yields CASSLAFGGGTNTEAFF.

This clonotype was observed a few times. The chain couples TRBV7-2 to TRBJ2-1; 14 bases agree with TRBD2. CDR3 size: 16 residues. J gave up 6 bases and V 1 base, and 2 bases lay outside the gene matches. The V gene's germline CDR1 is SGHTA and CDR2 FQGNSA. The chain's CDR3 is CASSLGLAGGLNEQFF. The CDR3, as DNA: TGTGCCAGCAGCTTAGGACTAGCGGGGGGGCTCAATGAGCAGTTCTTC.

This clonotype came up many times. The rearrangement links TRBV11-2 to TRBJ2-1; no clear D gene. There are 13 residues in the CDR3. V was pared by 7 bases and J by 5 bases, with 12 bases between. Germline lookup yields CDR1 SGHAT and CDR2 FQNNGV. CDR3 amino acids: CASTFVSNNEQFF. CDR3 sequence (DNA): TGTGCCAGCACCTTCGTGAGTAACAATGAGCAGTTCTTC.

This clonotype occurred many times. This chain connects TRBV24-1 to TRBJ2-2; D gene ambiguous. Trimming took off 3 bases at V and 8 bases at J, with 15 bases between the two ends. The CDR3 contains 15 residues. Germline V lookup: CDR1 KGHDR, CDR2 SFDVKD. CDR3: CATSDVDRWGGELFF. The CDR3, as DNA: TGTGCCACCAGTGATGTCGATCGTTGGGGTGGGGAGCTGTTTTTT.

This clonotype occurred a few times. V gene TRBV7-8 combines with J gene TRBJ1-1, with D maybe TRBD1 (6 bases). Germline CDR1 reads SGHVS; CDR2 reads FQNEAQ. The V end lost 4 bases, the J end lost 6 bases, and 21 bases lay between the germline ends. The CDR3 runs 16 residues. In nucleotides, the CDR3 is TGTGCCAGCAGCTATTCCGGGACACACGAGGAGTCTGAAGCTTTCTTT. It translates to CASSYSGTHEESEAFF. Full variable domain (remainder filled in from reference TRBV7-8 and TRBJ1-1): GAGVSQSPRYKVAKRGQDVALRCDPISGHVSLFWYQQALGQGPEFLTYFQNEAQLDKSGLPSDRFFAERPEGSVSTLKIQRTQQEDSAVYLCASSYSGTHEESEAFFGQGTRLTVV.

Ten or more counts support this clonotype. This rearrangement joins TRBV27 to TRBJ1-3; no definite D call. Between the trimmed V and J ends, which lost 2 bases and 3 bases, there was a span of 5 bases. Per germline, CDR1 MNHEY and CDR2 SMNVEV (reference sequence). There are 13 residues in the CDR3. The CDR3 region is CASSLGLGNTIYF. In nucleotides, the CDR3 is TGTGCCAGCAGTTTAGGACTTGGAAACACCATATATTTT.

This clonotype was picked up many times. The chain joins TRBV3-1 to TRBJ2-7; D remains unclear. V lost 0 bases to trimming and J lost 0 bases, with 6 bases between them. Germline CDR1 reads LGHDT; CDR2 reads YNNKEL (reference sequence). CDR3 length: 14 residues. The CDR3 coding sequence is TGTGCCAGCAGCCAAGATATGGACTCCTACGAGCAGTACTTC. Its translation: CASSQDMDSYEQYF.

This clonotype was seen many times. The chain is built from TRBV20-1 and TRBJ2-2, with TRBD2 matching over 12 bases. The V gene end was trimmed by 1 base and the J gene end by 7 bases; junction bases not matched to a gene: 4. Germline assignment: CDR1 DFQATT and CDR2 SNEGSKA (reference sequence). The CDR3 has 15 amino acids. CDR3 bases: TGCAGTGCTAGAGCTAGCGGGGGGGCAAGCGGGGAGCTGTTTTTT. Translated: CSARASGGASGELFF.

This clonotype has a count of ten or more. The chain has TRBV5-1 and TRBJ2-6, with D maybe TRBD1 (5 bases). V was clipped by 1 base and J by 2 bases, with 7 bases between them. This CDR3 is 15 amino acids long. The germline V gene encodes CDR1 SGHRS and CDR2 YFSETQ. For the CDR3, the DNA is TGCGCCAGCAGCTTGCAGGGTGCTGGGGCCAACGTCCTGACTTTC. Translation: CASSLQGAGANVLTF.